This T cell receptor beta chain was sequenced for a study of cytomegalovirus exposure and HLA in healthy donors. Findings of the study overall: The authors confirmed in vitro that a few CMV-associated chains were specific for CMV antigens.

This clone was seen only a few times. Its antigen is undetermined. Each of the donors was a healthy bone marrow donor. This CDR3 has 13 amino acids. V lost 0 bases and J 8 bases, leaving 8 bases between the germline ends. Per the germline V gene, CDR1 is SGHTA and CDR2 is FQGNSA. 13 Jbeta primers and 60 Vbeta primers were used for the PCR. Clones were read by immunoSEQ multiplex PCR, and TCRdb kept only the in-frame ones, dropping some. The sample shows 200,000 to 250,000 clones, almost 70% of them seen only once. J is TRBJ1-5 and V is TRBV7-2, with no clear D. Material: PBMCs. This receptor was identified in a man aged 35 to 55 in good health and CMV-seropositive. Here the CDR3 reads CASSLAGSEPQHF. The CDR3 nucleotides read TGTGCCAGCAGCTTAGCAGGGAGTGAGCCCCAGCATTTT. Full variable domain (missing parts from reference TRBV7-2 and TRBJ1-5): GAGVSQSPSNKVTEKGKDVELRCDPISGHTALYWYRQSLGQGLEFLIYFQGNSAPDKSGLPSDRFSAERTGGSVSTLTIQRTQQEDSAVYLCASSLAGSEPQHFGDGTRLSIL.